The sequence of this T cell receptor (beta chain) was determined in a study of identifying expanded T cells in peripheral blood. Method: immunoSEQ multiplex PCR; TCRdb's copy keeps in-frame clones and lacks some. The sample lists over 100,000 clones; approximately 88% were seen once. The sequencing sample was made of blood. This receptor was obtained from a person aged 18 to 69 in good health.

The chain's CDR3 is CASSYSTGWNYGYTF. For the CDR3, the DNA is TGTGCCAGCAGTTACTCAACAGGGTGGAACTATGGCTACACCTTC. V and J are TRBV6-5 and TRBJ1-2; possibly TRBD1 for D (6 bases). The CDR3 has 15 amino acids. The germline V gene has CDR1 MNHEY and CDR2 SVGAGI. Trimming removed 0 bases at V and 2 bases at J, with 10 bases between.